This paragraph reports one T cell receptor beta chain. The data stem from a study of blood T cells in healthy people across ages. The germline V gene encodes CDR1 SGHRS and CDR2 YFSETQ. The V end lost 4 bases, the J end lost 7 bases, and 17 bases lay between the germline ends. The CDR3 consists of 14 residues. A J-beta primer mix and a sample-barcoded 5' primer were used in a second PCR of roughly 7 to 12 cycles. TCRdb analysed the 5' RACE reads with MiXCR anew, one entry per CDR3 protein. The sample lists hundreds of thousands of distinct CDR3 sequences; under 45% were seen once. The clonotype was recovered from a man aged 60 to 75 in good health. V and J are TRBV5-1 and TRBJ1-2; tentatively, D is TRBD1 (5 bases). The source material was blood. This CDR3 is CASSATAGQGGYTF. For the CDR3, the DNA is TGCGCCAGCAGCGCGACAGCGGGGCAGGGTGGCTACACCTTC. Based on the CDR3 plus reference TRBV5-1 and TRBJ1-2, the full variable domain is KAGVTQTPRYLIKTRGQQVTLSCSPISGHRSVSWYQQTPGQGLQFLFEYFSETQRNKGNFPGRFSGRQFSNSRSEMNVSTLELGDSALYLCASSATAGQGGYTFGSGTRLTVV.